A single sample gave rise to the 8 T cell receptor beta chains below, sequenced in a study of blood T cell repertoires in COVID-19. The method was immunoSEQ multiplex PCR; TCRdb's version includes in-frame clones alone and lacks a portion of them. The table includes roughly 220,000 clones, 75% to 85% detected once. Source material: peripheral blood. The origin of the receptors is an elderly woman with COVID-19, enrolled during active disease.

The gene calls are TRBV28 and TRBJ1-5, with TRBD1 identical over 7 bases. Germline CDR1 is MDHEN and CDR2 is SYDVKM. This CDR3 contains 14 residues. The V gene end was trimmed by 7 bases and the J gene end by 4 bases; junction bases not matched to a gene: 7. The CDR3 loop reads CASILTGRNQPQHF. The CDR3, as DNA: TGTGCCAGCATTTTGACAGGGAGAAATCAGCCCCAGCATTTT. Using reference TRBV28 and TRBJ1-5 for the parts outside the CDR3, the full variable domain is DVKVTQSSRYLVKRTGEKVFLECVQDMDHENMFWYRQDPGLGLRLIYFSYDVKMKEKGDIPEGYSVSREKKERFSLILESASTNQTSMYLCASILTGRNQPQHFGDGTRLSIL.

The genes are TRBV4-3 and TRBJ2-3; no reliable D call. The CDR3 is 11 amino acids. V shed 5 bases and J shed 6 bases, with 6 bases lying between them. CDR1 and CDR2 from the germline V gene are LGHNA and YSLEER. Written as DNA, the CDR3 is TGCGCCAGCAGCTCTTTGGATACGCAGTATTTT. Translating gives CASSSLDTQYF.

The gene calls are TRBV4-2 and TRBJ1-1; TRBD1 agrees at 8 bases. CDR1 LGHNA and CDR2 YNFKEQ come from the germline V gene. Unmatched junction bases numbered 3, after V lost 2 bases and J lost 1 base. The CDR3 runs 15 residues. The chain's CDR3 is CASSQRTGPNTEAFF. Here the CDR3 DNA reads TGTGCCAGCAGCCAAAGGACAGGGCCGAACACTGAAGCTTTCTTT.

The J gene is TRBJ1-1, the V gene TRBV20-1; 7 positions match TRBD1. The CDR3 sequence is 11 residues long. The V segment lost 6 bases and the J segment 8 bases; nucleotides outside the gene matches: 6. Germline CDR1 is DFQATT and CDR2 is SNEGSKA (reference sequence). The CDR3 here is CSAPGQLEAFF. In DNA, the CDR3 is TGCAGTGCCCCGGGACAGTTGGAAGCTTTCTTT.

This clone was recorded a few times. The gene calls are TRBV25-1 and TRBJ1-2; 7 bases match TRBD1. J lost 8 bases, V lost 3 bases, and 6 bases had no gene match. The CDR3 sequence is 13 residues long. Germline V gene lookup returns CDR1 MGHDK and CDR2 SYGVNS. The DNA for the CDR3 is TGTGCCAGCAGTGATGACAGGGCGGCGGGCTACACCTTC. It translates to CASSDDRAAGYTF.

This clone was observed a single time. The chain couples TRBV4-3 to TRBJ1-5; D gene uncertain. Trimming left V 1 base short and J 7 bases short, with 14 bases between. The CDR3 loop spans 15 amino acids. CDR1 and CDR2 (germline): LGHNA, YSLEER. The CDR3 here is CASSQGGGFGQPQHF. The CDR3 DNA is TGCGCCAGCAGCCAAGGTGGAGGGTTTGGGCAGCCCCAGCATTTT.

V usage is TRBV27 and J usage is TRBJ2-3; D is uncertain. The CDR3 spans 17 residues. The ends were cut back, 2 bases at V and 2 bases at J, with 17 bases in the middle. Looked up from germline, CDR1 is MNHEY and CDR2 is SMNVEV (reference sequence). CDR3 sequence: CASSLGLKQTATDTQYF. As DNA, the CDR3 is TGTGCCAGCAGTTTAGGGCTAAAGCAAACGGCCACAGATACGCAGTATTTT.

The V and J genes are TRBV3-1 (or the pseudogene TRBV3-2) and TRBJ2-7; a possible D gene is TRBD2 (6 bases). The CDR3 sequence is 12 residues long. Looked up from germline, CDR1 is LGHDT and CDR2 is YNNKEL (reference sequence). Trimming removed 1 base from V and 9 bases from J, with 10 bases in between. In DNA form, the CDR3 reads TGTGCCAGCAGCCAAGTCGGGGGACCGCAGTACTTC. Translation gives CASSQVGGPQYF.